This TCR beta chain stems from a study of vaccination and CD4 T cells after COVID-19. In its sample, this clonotype was seen once. Its target is not known. Documented treatment: roughly ten-day PBMC culture with coronavirus spike peptide pools or control peptides (ViraFEST assay). Germline CDR1 is LNHNV and CDR2 is YYDKDF (reference sequence). V lost 1 base and J lost 7, with 14 bases in between. The CDR3 is 15 residues long. At the Johns Hopkins FTIC core, DNA taken from cultured CD4+ T cells was sequenced by way of the Oncomine TCR Beta short-read assay. It was cultured CD4+ T cells from which genomic DNA was extracted. MiXCR was run by TCRdb on the PCR reads, yielding one entry per CDR3 protein. The data contain 10,000 to 15,000 distinct CDR3 sequences, 38% of them singletons.

The sequenced material came from cultured CD4+ T cells from blood. The clonotype comes from a human donor with COVID-19. The V gene is TRBV15, the J gene TRBJ2-4, with D hard to call. CDR3: CATSRAFTSENIQYF. The CDR3 DNA reads TGTGCCACCAGCAGAGCGTTTACGTCCGAGAACATTCAGTACTTC.